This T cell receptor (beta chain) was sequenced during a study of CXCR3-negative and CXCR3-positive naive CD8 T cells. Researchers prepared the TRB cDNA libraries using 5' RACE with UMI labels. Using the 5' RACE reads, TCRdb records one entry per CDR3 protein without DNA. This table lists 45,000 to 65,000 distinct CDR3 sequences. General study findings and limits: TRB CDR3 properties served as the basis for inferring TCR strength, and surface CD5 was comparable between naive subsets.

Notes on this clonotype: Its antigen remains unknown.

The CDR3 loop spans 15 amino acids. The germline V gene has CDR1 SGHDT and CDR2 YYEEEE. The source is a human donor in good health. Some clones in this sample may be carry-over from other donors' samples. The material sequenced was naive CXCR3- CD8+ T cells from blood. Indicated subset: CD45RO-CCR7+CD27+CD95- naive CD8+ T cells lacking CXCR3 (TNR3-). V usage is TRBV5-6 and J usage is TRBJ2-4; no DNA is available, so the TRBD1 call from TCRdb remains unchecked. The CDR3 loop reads CASSFVGVGANIQYF.